The next 23 T cell receptor beta chains were all read from a single sample in a study of cytomegalovirus exposure and HLA in healthy donors. The study ran its PCR with 60 Vbeta and 13 Jbeta primers. Generated by immunoSEQ multiplex PCR, the TCRdb table keeps only in-frame clones and is missing some. The sample has 160,000 or so clones, roughly 85% seen once. The sequenced sample consisted of PBMCs. All receptors come from a man in his late teens or twenties in good health and CMV-seropositive.

This clone occurred a few times. The V gene is TRBV4-3, the J gene TRBJ2-7; D unresolved. This CDR3 has 15 amino acids. Germline assignment: CDR1 LGHNA and CDR2 YSLEER. The V gene lost 0 bases and the J gene lost 3 bases, with 12 bases spanning the gap. DNA for the CDR3: TGCGCCAGCAGCCAAGATCTATACTCCATCTACGAGCAGTACTTC. Residues: CASSQDLYSIYEQYF.

In this sample, this clone turned up a few times. The rearrangement links TRBV4-3 to TRBJ1-4; D not resolved. The CDR3 sequence is 17 residues long. From germline, CDR1 is LGHNA and CDR2 YSLEER. The germline V and J ends were trimmed by 0 bases and 1 base, with 12 bases remaining between them. DNA of the CDR3: TGCGCCAGCAGCCAAGATTACAGTAGAAGAACTAATGAAAAACTGTTTTTT. Encoded protein: CASSQDYSRRTNEKLFF.

This clone was seen a single time. This rearrangement joins TRBV19 to TRBJ2-1, with TRBD2 identical over 8 bases. Germline CDR1 LNHDA, CDR2 SQIVND (reference sequence). There are 16 residues in the CDR3. V lost 3 bases and J lost 3; bases outside the gene matches: 7. This CDR3 reads CASSIGSGRVYNEQFF. For the CDR3, the DNA is TGTGCCAGTAGTATCGGAAGCGGGAGAGTCTACAATGAGCAGTTCTTC.

J is TRBJ1-2 and V is TRBV19, with D perhaps TRBD1 (5 bases). The germline V gene encodes CDR1 LNHDA and CDR2 SQIVND (reference sequence). Deletions cut 3 bases from V and 8 bases from J, with 19 bases between. There are 15 residues in the CDR3. The DNA for the CDR3 is TGTGCCAGTAGTATCTCCAGGGAGGTTTTCCTCGGCTACACCTTC. Protein: CASSISREVFLGYTF.

The chain combines TRBV18 with TRBJ2-2; D is perhaps TRBD2 (7 bases). Germline assignment: CDR1 KGHSH and CDR2 LQKENI. This CDR3 is built from 17 residues. V was shortened by 3 bases and J by 4 bases, with 18 bases between the two germline ends. The CDR3 region has the DNA TGTGCCAGCTCACCTCCGTGGGGGGGCGTAATCACCGGGGAGCTGTTTTTT. Its protein product is CASSPPWGGVITGELFF.

The genes are TRBV19 and TRBJ2-7, with TRBD1 matching 7 bases. CDR1 is LNHDA, CDR2 SQIVND, per germline (reference sequence). The V and J ends lost 4 bases and 6 bases, in that order; junction bases with no gene match: 12. The CDR3 contains 15 residues. DNA of the CDR3: TGTGCCAGTAGTAGCACAGGGGATCCTACGTCCGAGCAGTACTTC. Translated, it gives CASSSTGDPTSEQYF. Using reference TRBV19 and TRBJ2-7 for the parts outside the CDR3, the full variable domain is DGGITQSPKYLFRKEGQNVTLSCEQNLNHDAMYWYRQDPGQGLRLIYYSQIVNDFQKGDIAEGYSVSREKKESFPLTVTSAQKNPTAFYLCASSSTGDPTSEQYFGPGTRLTVT.

The V call is TRBV18, the J call TRBJ2-7; TRBD1 matches 7 bases. The J segment lost 4 bases and the V segment lost 6 bases, leaving 9 bases of the junction unmatched. Germline V CDR1 and CDR2: KGHSH, LQKENI. This CDR3 region has 14 residues. This CDR3 reads CASSFARQGYEQYF. As DNA, the CDR3 is TGTGCCAGCTCGTTTGCGAGACAGGGTTACGAGCAGTACTTC.

This chain connects TRBV15 to TRBJ1-1, with D possibly matching TRBD1 (5 bases). Germline V gene lookup returns CDR1 LNHNV and CDR2 YYDKDF (reference sequence). The ends were cut back, 6 bases at V and 8 bases at J, with 10 bases in the middle. The CDR3 is 11 amino acids. Here the CDR3 reads CATRNGQEAFF. The CDR3 coding sequence is TGTGCCACCAGAAACGGACAAGAAGCTTTCTTT.

This clone was seen a single time. The gene calls are TRBV9 and TRBJ2-5; TRBD1 agrees at 7 bases. This CDR3 has 15 residues. The trim removed 0 bases at V and 2 bases at J, leaving 4 bases unmatched. CDR1 SGDLS and CDR2 YYNGEE come from the germline V gene. CDR3 DNA sequence: TGTGCCAGCAGCGTAGCTGGACAGGTGCAAGAGACCCAGTACTTC. Translation gives CASSVAGQVQETQYF.

CDR3 loop: CASSGGAGRNYGYTF. As DNA, the CDR3 is TGTGCCAGCAGCGGGGGGGCAGGCAGGAACTATGGCTACACCTTC. The V call is TRBV11-2, the J call TRBJ1-2; D is possibly TRBD1 (6 bases). Germline V CDR1 and CDR2: SGHAT, FQNNGV. V was cut by 5 bases and J by 2 bases, with 15 bases left in between. This CDR3 is 15 amino acids long.

The chain couples TRBV2 to TRBJ2-5, with D perhaps matching TRBD1 (6 bases). With 8 bases removed from V and 2 bases from J, the gap between germline ends came to 18 bases. CDR1 and CDR2 from the germline V gene are SNHLY and FYNNEI. The CDR3 totals 15 residues. The chain's CDR3 is CASGDTGPPQETQYF. The CDR3 nucleotides read TGTGCCAGCGGGGACACCGGGCCCCCTCAAGAGACCCAGTACTTC.

A few counts support this clone. CDR3 sequence (DNA): TGCAGCGTCACACCCCGGGACAGCAATCAAGAGACCCAGTACTTC. Encoded protein: CSVTPRDSNQETQYF. V and J are TRBV29-1 and TRBJ2-5; TRBD1 agrees at 7 bases. The CDR3 covers 15 residues. V gave up 6 bases and J gave up 2 bases; unmatched junction bases: 12. Germline CDR1 SQVTM, CDR2 ANQGSEA.

This clone is a singleton in its sample. The rearrangement links TRBV15 to TRBJ1-5, with 8 bases fitting TRBD1. After removal of 1 base from V and 3 bases from J, the junction contained 5 bases not matched to a gene. The germline V gene has CDR1 LNHNV and CDR2 YYDKDF (reference sequence). The CDR3 has 16 amino acids. CDR3 residues: CATSRVGDRNNQPQHF. The DNA of the CDR3 is TGTGCCACCAGCAGAGTAGGGGACAGGAACAATCAGCCCCAGCATTTT.

This rearrangement joins TRBV7-8 to TRBJ2-1, with TRBD2 as a possible D gene (6 bases). V dropped 1 base and J dropped 4 bases, with 14 bases sitting between them. Germline CDR1 and CDR2: SGHVS and FQNEAQ. CDR3 length: 16 residues. CDR3 amino acids: CASSLVGGNVYNEQFF. Here the CDR3 DNA reads TGTGCCAGCAGCTTAGTTGGAGGGAACGTTTACAATGAGCAGTTCTTC.

V and J are TRBV4-2 and TRBJ2-3; TRBD2 is a possible D gene (6 bases). CDR1 is LGHNA, CDR2 YNFKEQ, per germline. The CDR3 runs to 16 residues. V lost 3 bases, J lost 2 bases, and 15 bases lay in between. CDR3 sequence: CASSHTSSAHTDTQYF. The CDR3, as DNA: TGTGCCAGCAGCCACACTTCTAGCGCGCACACAGATACGCAGTATTTT.

A word on this clone: An end of the junction differs from the germline gene, which may be a read error. V gene TRBV14 combines with J gene TRBJ2-3; 9 nucleotides line up with TRBD2. The CDR3 extends over 13 amino acids. The germline V gene encodes CDR1 SGHDN and CDR2 FVKESK. In DNA form, the CDR3 reads TGTGCCAGCAGCCAAGGGAGGCGGGAGGGGTCTGATTTT. This gives the protein CASSQGRREGSDF.

The V and J genes are TRBV6-1 and TRBJ1-2; D not resolved. The CDR3 is 14 residues long. Germline V gene lookup returns CDR1 MNHNS and CDR2 SASEGT. V dropped 2 bases and J dropped 0 bases, with 7 bases sitting between them. CDR3 sequence reads: CASSEIGANYGYTF. CDR3 coding DNA: TGTGCCAGCAGTGAAATCGGAGCTAACTATGGCTACACCTTC.

The chain is built from TRBV5-4 and TRBJ2-5; maybe TRBD2 (6 bases). The germline V gene encodes CDR1 SGHNT and CDR2 YYREEE (reference sequence). The ends were cut back, 1 base at V and 7 bases at J, with 14 bases in the middle. This CDR3 contains 14 residues. The CDR3 here is CASSLQQSGGTQYF. In DNA, the CDR3 is TGTGCCAGCAGCTTGCAGCAATCCGGGGGGACCCAGTACTTC.

The chain uses TRBV19 and TRBJ2-7; TRBD1 might be the D (5 bases). The germline V gene encodes CDR1 LNHDA and CDR2 SQIVND (reference sequence). V was clipped by 2 bases and J by 0 bases, with 8 bases between them. The CDR3 is 14 amino acids. CDR3 amino acids: CASSILGRSYEQYF. CDR3 in DNA: TGTGCCAGTAGTATATTGGGGCGCTCCTACGAGCAGTACTTC. Supplemented by reference TRBV19 and TRBJ2-7, the full variable domain reads DGGITQSPKYLFRKEGQNVTLSCEQNLNHDAMYWYRQDPGQGLRLIYYSQIVNDFQKGDIAEGYSVSREKKESFPLTVTSAQKNPTAFYLCASSILGRSYEQYFGPGTRLTVT.

The rearrangement links TRBV27 to TRBJ1-2; D is undetermined. Germline CDR1 reads MNHEY; CDR2 reads SMNVEV (reference sequence). V gave up 4 bases and J gave up 8 bases, with 17 bases separating them. This CDR3 spans 14 amino acids. Written as DNA, the CDR3 is TGTGCCAGCAGTTCGTCTCCTGGTGGCGGGGGCTACACCTTC. Amino acids: CASSSSPGGGGYTF.

V is TRBV15 and J is TRBJ2-7; TRBD2 is a possible D gene (6 bases). CDR3 length: 14 amino acids. Germline V gives CDR1 LNHNV, CDR2 YYDKDF (reference sequence). Trimming cost V 0 bases and J 4 bases, with 10 bases left between them. This CDR3 reads CATSREGTGYEQYF. DNA of the CDR3: TGTGCCACCAGCAGAGAGGGGACTGGGTACGAGCAGTACTTC.

The chain is built from TRBV5-6 and TRBJ2-1; possible D gene TRBD1, 8 bases. CDR1 and CDR2 (germline): SGHDT, YYEEEE. The V gene lost 5 bases and the J gene lost 9 bases, with 12 bases spanning the gap. CDR3 length: 12 residues. This chain's CDR3 is CASRTGGAEQFF. As DNA, the CDR3 is TGTGCCAGCAGAACAGGGGGGGCTGAGCAGTTCTTC. Based on the CDR3 plus reference TRBV5-6 and TRBJ2-1, the full variable domain is DAGVTQSPTHLIKTRGQQVTLRCSPKSGHDTVSWYQQALGQGPQFIFQYYEEEERQRGNFPDRFSGHQFPNYSSELNVNALLLGDSALYLCASRTGGAEQFFGPGTRLTVL.

The chain joins TRBV27 to TRBJ2-5, with a possible D match to TRBD2 (5 bases). Germline assignment: CDR1 MNHEY and CDR2 SMNVEV (reference sequence). The V end was cut by 7 bases, the J end by 5 bases, with 23 bases between. This CDR3 contains 16 residues. This CDR3 reads CASTKRARATMETQYF. The CDR3 DNA sequence: TGTGCCAGCACTAAGAGGGCTCGTGCGACAATGGAGACCCAGTACTTC.